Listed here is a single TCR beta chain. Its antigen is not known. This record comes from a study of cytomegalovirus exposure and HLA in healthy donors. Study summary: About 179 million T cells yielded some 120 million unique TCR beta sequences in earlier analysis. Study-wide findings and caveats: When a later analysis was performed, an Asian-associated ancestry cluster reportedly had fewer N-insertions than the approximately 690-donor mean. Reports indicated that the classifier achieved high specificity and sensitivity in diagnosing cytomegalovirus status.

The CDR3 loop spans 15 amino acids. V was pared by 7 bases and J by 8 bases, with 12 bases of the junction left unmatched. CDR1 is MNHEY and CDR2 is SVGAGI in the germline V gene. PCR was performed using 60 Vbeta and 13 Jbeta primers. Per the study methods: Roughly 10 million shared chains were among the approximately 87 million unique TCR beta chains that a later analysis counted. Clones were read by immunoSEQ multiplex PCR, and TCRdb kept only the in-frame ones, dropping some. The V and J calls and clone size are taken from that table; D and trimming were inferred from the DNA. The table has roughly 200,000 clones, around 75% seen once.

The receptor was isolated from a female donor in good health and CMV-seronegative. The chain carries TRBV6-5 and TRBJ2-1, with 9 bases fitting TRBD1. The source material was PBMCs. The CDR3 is CASNLPGQGIHEQFF. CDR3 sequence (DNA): TGTGCCAGCAATCTGCCGGGACAGGGTATCCATGAGCAGTTCTTC.